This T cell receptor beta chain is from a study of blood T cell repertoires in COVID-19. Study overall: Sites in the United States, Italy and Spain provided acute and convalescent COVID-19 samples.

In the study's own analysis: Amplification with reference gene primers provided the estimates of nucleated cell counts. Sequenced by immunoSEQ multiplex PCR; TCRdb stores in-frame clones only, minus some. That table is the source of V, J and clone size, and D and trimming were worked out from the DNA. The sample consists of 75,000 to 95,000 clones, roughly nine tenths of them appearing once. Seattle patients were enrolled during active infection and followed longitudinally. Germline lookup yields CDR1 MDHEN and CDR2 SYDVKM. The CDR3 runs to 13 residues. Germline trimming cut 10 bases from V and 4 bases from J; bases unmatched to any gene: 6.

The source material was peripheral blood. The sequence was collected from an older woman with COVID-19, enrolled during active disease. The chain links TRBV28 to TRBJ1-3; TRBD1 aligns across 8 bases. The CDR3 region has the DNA TGTGCCACGGAGACAGGGGTCGGAAACACCATATATTTT. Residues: CATETGVGNTIYF.